This TCR beta chain emerged from a study of T cells in Graves' hyperthyroidism and ophthalmopathy. CDR1 and CDR2 (germline): DFQATT, SNEGSKA (reference sequence). The CDR3 runs to 16 residues. V lost 2 bases to trimming and J lost 2 bases; unmatched junction nucleotides: 5. TCR beta CDR3 sequences were amplified from RNA transcripts. An initial round of RT-PCR targeting the TCR CDR3 relied on the HTBI primer set. TCRdb fed the multiplex PCR reads into MiXCR, producing one record per CDR3 protein. The table shows over 650,000 distinct CDR3 sequences, with less than 45% occurring only once. A few counts support this clonotype.

This clonotype originated in an adult man with Graves' disease, either hyperthyroidism or ophthalmopathy (not recorded which). The chain couples TRBV20-1 to TRBJ2-2, with 10 bases lining up with TRBD2. Material: peripheral blood or thyroid tissue (not recorded which). The CDR3 DNA sequence: TGCAGTGCTAGACCTTGGACTAGCGGTAACACCGGGGAGCTGTTTTTT. Translating it yields CSARPWTSGNTGELFF.